A selection of T cell receptor beta chains follows, all from one sample in a study of cytomegalovirus exposure and HLA in healthy donors. Profiling relied on immunoSEQ multiplex PCR, and the TCRdb table lists in-frame clones only, not all of them. The profile shows over 100,000 clones, roughly four fifths of them singletons. The sample was PBMCs. Receptor source: a man aged 25-45 years in good health and CMV-seropositive. Each CDR3 is given with its conserved first and last residue.

TRBV7-8	TRBJ2-3	CASSLRSGTSLSDTQYF
TRBV29-1	TRBJ1-2	CSVFSGGRRGYTF
TRBV11-2	TRBJ1-5	CASSARYPTGGNQPQHF
TRBV5-1	TRBJ2-1	CASSLAGSDNEQFF
TRBV21-1	TRBJ2-3	CASSKVAPTELTDTQYF
TRBV7-6	TRBJ2-2	CASLGPNTGELFF
TRBV5-1	TRBJ2-1	CASSLTSGESPYNEQFF
TRBV19	TRBJ2-7	CASSMFLGTGGYEQYF
TRBV2	TRBJ2-1	CASSDSGGWNEQFF
TRBV5-1	TRBJ2-3	CASSTRGVGGLGTDTQYF
TRBV5-8	TRBJ2-3	CASSRARFRTDTQYF
TRBV28	TRBJ1-2	CASRTGLTYTF
TRBV5-1	TRBJ2-6	CASSLTASGANVLTF
TRBV5-4	TRBJ2-3	CASSLGSANTDTQYF
TRBV7-9	TRBJ1-1	CASSFLNRNTEAFF
TRBV6-5	TRBJ1-4	CASSLDRANEKLFF
TRBV30	TRBJ2-7	CAWDGGSYEQYF
TRBV7-6	TRBJ2-7	CASSIGTGGSYEQYF
TRBV30	TRBJ2-1	CAWSVGGNSYNEQFF
TRBV2	TRBJ2-1	CASSVRLAGGPYNEQFF
TRBV11-2	TRBJ2-1	CASSLERGQGYEQFF
TRBV2	TRBJ2-3	CAGRYSSTDTQYF
TRBV5-1	TRBJ2-3	CASSLRGSSWEDTQYF
TRBV7-9	TRBJ2-7	CASSLLQGSYEQYF
TRBV7-9	TRBJ2-1	CASSLGLQAGYNEQFF
TRBV5-4	TRBJ2-1	CASSPRLGRNEQFF